Below, 18 T cell receptor beta chains from the same sample are listed, as sequenced in a study of cytomegalovirus exposure and HLA in healthy donors (dated by TCRdb to about 2017). The library came from the immunoSEQ multiplex PCR assay. For the multiplex PCR, a mixture combining 60 forward primers for TCR Vbeta segments and 13 reverse primers for TCR Jbeta segments was used. TCRdb took this table from immuneACCESS and kept in-frame rearrangements with V and J called. Such tables lack part of the clones; where checked against another copy, unresolved V genes explain under half of the gap, and the rest is unexplained. This sample is represented by some 100,000 clones; about 81% of them were singletons. The top ten hold 2.1% of the sample. Sequences were obtained from PBMCs. These receptors came from a man younger than 35 in good health and CMV-seronegative.

This clone was counted once. The chain joins TRBV5-6 to TRBJ1-1; D unclear. The CDR3 extends over 18 amino acids. V dropped 4 bases and J dropped 0 bases, with 22 bases sitting between them. CDR1 SGHDT and CDR2 YYEEEE come from the germline V gene. CDR3 sequence reads: CASSLISRGGFMNTEAFF. In DNA, the CDR3 is TGTGCCAGCAGCCTAATTAGTCGGGGTGGGTTCATGAACACTGAAGCTTTCTTT.

This clone has just one count. The chain is built from TRBV6-1 and TRBJ2-7; perhaps TRBD2 as D (5 bases). This CDR3 has 14 amino acids. Germline-derived CDR1 and CDR2 are MNHNS and SASEGT. V shed 5 bases and J shed 5 bases, with 16 bases lying between them. This CDR3 reads CASSPRRGFDEQYF. CDR3 DNA sequence: TGTGCCAGCAGTCCCCGCCGAGGGTTCGACGAGCAGTACTTC.

J is TRBJ1-4 and V is TRBV27; TRBD1 matches at 8 bases. Looked up from germline, CDR1 is MNHEY and CDR2 is SMNVEV (reference sequence). V was pared by 4 bases and J by 7 bases, with 5 bases of the junction left unmatched. CDR3 length: 14 amino acids. CDR3 in DNA: TGTGCCAGCAGTTCAGGGGGCGGCGGTGAAAAACTGTTTTTT. This gives the protein CASSSGGGGEKLFF.

This sequence joins TRBV10-3 and TRBJ1-1; the match to TRBD1 covers 9 bases. Germline loops: CDR1 ENHRY, CDR2 SYGVKD. The CDR3 extends over 17 amino acids. The ends lost 1 base at V and 4 bases at J; junction bases unmatched: 10. This CDR3 reads CAISEYGTGYAGTEAFF. CDR3 nucleotides: TGTGCCATCAGTGAGTATGGGACAGGGTATGCAGGCACTGAAGCTTTCTTT.

The chain links TRBV10-3 to TRBJ1-1; 8 bases match TRBD1. This CDR3 is built from 17 residues. Germline trimming cut 0 bases from V and 1 base from J; bases unmatched to any gene: 7. The germline gives CDR1 ENHRY, CDR2 SYGVKD. This CDR3 reads CAISESGTGPRNTEAFF. CDR3 coding DNA: TGTGCCATCAGTGAGTCTGGGACAGGCCCAAGGAACACTGAAGCTTTCTTT.

The chain couples TRBV5-6 to TRBJ1-4, with D unclear. The CDR3 loop spans 15 amino acids. CDR1 is SGHDT and CDR2 is YYEEEE in the germline V gene. V was trimmed by 4 bases and J by 6 bases, leaving 16 bases between them. The CDR3 here is CASSPLARRDEKLFF. Here the CDR3 DNA reads TGTGCCAGCAGCCCGCTAGCGAGGCGGGATGAAAAACTGTTTTTT.

The rearrangement links TRBV30 to TRBJ1-6; D not resolved. From germline, CDR1 is GTSNPN and CDR2 SVGIG (reference sequence). This CDR3 is 15 amino acids long. Trimming removed 0 bases from V and 0 bases from J, with 6 bases in between. For the CDR3, the DNA is TGTGCCTGGAGTGTACTGAGCTCCTATAATTCACCCCTCCACTTT. It specifies CAWSVLSSYNSPLHF.

The V gene is TRBV6-5, the J gene TRBJ1-4; 7 bases agree with TRBD1. The CDR3 runs to 15 residues. From germline, CDR1 is MNHEY and CDR2 SVGAGI. With V trimmed by 2 bases and J by 5 bases, 5 bases remained unmatched. The CDR3 protein is CASSYGTAMNEKLFF. The CDR3 bases are TGTGCCAGCAGTTACGGGACAGCGATGAATGAAAAACTGTTTTTT.

V gene TRBV23-1 combines with J gene TRBJ2-3, with 12 bases aligning to TRBD2. TRBV23-1 is an ORF, with its function uncertain. The CDR3 consists of 15 residues. V lost 4 bases and J lost 5; bases outside the gene matches: 4. CDR3 in amino acids: CASSRLAGGEDTQYF. CDR3 DNA: TGCGCCAGCAGTCGGCTAGCGGGAGGGGAAGATACGCAGTATTTT.

This chain joins TRBV4-2 and TRBJ2-2; TRBD2 might be the D (6 bases). V was trimmed by 7 bases and J by 2 bases, leaving 14 bases between them. The CDR3 sequence is 15 residues long. CDR1 is LGHNA and CDR2 is YNFKEQ in the germline V gene. CDR3 sequence (DNA): TGTGCCAGCACAACACTAGCAGAAAACACCGGGGAGCTGTTTTTT. Protein: CASTTLAENTGELFF.

The rearrangement links TRBV7-2 to TRBJ2-1; 8 positions agree with TRBD2. Germline assignment: CDR1 SGHTA and CDR2 FQGNSA. This CDR3 region has 15 residues. The V and J ends lost 3 bases and 9 bases, in that order; junction bases with no gene match: 10. CDR3 nucleotide sequence: TGTGCCAGCAGCTTCAAGGGAGCGGGAGAGAGTGAGCAGTTCTTC. Translated, it gives CASSFKGAGESEQFF.

This clone has more than one count but fewer than ten. This sequence joins TRBV6-5 and TRBJ1-3, with 7 nucleotides matching TRBD1. This CDR3 is built from 14 residues. The junction had 3 bases not matched to a gene; V was cut back by 7 bases and J by 0 bases. CDR1 MNHEY and CDR2 SVGAGI come from the germline V gene. CDR3: CASIRDSSGNTIYF. The CDR3 DNA is TGTGCCAGCATCCGGGACAGCTCTGGAAACACCATATATTTT.

Of note for this clone: Mismatch with germline at one junction end may stem from a read error. CDR3 amino acids: CASSLAGSSGSGELFF. CDR3 in DNA: TGTGCTAGCAGCTTAGCGGGGTCTAGCGGATCGGGGGAGCTGTTTTTT. The chain employs TRBV7-7 and TRBJ2-2, with 8 bases fitting TRBD2. The CDR3 consists of 16 residues. CDR1 is SSHAT and CDR2 is FNYEAQ in the germline V gene (reference sequence).

This chain uses TRBV30 with TRBJ1-2; the D gene is possibly TRBD1 (5 bases). V gave up 1 base and J gave up 6 bases, with 12 bases separating them. In germline, CDR1 is GTSNPN, CDR2 SVGIG (reference sequence). The CDR3 contains 13 residues. The CDR3 is CAWSGQSTNGYTF. The CDR3 coding sequence is TGTGCCTGGAGTGGACAGTCGACGAATGGCTACACCTTC.

This clone was counted only a few times. V and J are TRBV11-3 and TRBJ2-5; D is unresolved. The germline V gene encodes CDR1 SGHNT and CDR2 YENEEA. Trimming removed 1 base at V and 4 bases at J, with 13 bases between. The length of the CDR3 is 15 residues. CDR3 residues: CASSLGPGSGETQYF. CDR3 DNA sequence: TGTGCCAGCAGCTTAGGTCCCGGGTCGGGAGAGACCCAGTACTTC.

This clone is a singleton in its sample. The chain couples TRBV7-9 to TRBJ2-7, with 7 bases matching TRBD2. The CDR3 covers 15 residues. In germline, CDR1 is SEHNR, CDR2 FQNEAQ (reference sequence). J gave up 2 bases and V 5 bases, and 9 bases lay outside the gene matches. The CDR3 sequence: CASSASQGGPYEQYF. CDR3 in DNA: TGTGCCAGCAGCGCCTCCCAGGGAGGGCCCTACGAGCAGTACTTC.

V gene TRBV7-6 combines with J gene TRBJ1-2, with 7 bases aligning to TRBD1. The germline V gene encodes CDR1 SGHVS and CDR2 FNYEAQ. The CDR3 runs 15 residues. V was pared by 1 base and J by 7 bases, with 9 bases of the junction left unmatched. The CDR3 loop reads CASSLDEGAAFGYTF. The CDR3 coding sequence is TGTGCCAGCAGCTTAGATGAGGGGGCTGCATTTGGCTACACCTTC. The whole variable domain, remainder taken from reference TRBV7-6 and TRBJ1-2, is GAGVSQSPRYKVTKRGQDVALRCDPISGHVSLYWYRQALGQGPEFLTYFNYEAQQDKSGLPNDRFSAERPEGSISTLTIQRTEQRDSAMYRCASSLDEGAAFGYTFGSGTRLTVV.

This chain uses TRBV6-1 with TRBJ2-7; TRBD2 might be the D (6 bases). The CDR3 is 13 amino acids. Germline CDR1 reads MNHNS; CDR2 reads SASEGT. V lost 8 bases and J 7 bases, leaving 18 bases between the germline ends. CDR3 DNA: TGTGCCAGCGGACGGGAGACCTGGGGGGAGCAGTACTTC. Residues: CASGRETWGEQYF.